The entry below gives a single T cell receptor beta chain sequence along with its context. The antigen remains unidentified. This sample stems from a study of shared clonotypes between healthy human individuals. Findings and caveats of the study: The four-donor shared clonotypes exceeded non-shared clonotypes in generation probability, with non-shared ones scoring lower.

In the study's own analysis: Sequence data from immunoSEQ were junction-only and lacked quality scores; consequently, filtering differed. Profiled with immunoSEQ multiplex PCR; TCRdb holds only in-frame clones, not every one. V and J calls and clone size are copied from that table; D and trimming were computed from the DNA. The table records more than 500,000 clones, roughly 95% of them present only once. The clonotype was recovered from a woman in her twenties or thirties in good health. The specimen sequenced was naive CD4+ T cells sorted from blood. Subset in this sample: CD45RA+ positively selected.

CDR3 bases: TGTGCCAGCAGCTATACGGCCCACCAGAGGGGAGCTTTCTTT. It translates to CASSYTAHQRGAFF. This rearrangement joins TRBV11-2 to TRBJ1-1; possible D gene TRBD1, 5 bases. Trimming took off 4 bases at V and 10 bases at J, with 19 bases between the two ends. Per germline, CDR1 SGHAT and CDR2 FQNNGV. The length of the CDR3 is 14 residues. Combining the CDR3 with reference TRBV11-2 and TRBJ1-1 gives the whole variable domain EAGVAQSPRYKIIEKRQSVAFWCNPISGHATLYWYQQILGQGPKLLIQFQNNGVVDDSQLPKDRFSAERLKGVDSTLKIQPAKLEDSAVYLCASSYTAHQRGAFFGQGTRLTVV.